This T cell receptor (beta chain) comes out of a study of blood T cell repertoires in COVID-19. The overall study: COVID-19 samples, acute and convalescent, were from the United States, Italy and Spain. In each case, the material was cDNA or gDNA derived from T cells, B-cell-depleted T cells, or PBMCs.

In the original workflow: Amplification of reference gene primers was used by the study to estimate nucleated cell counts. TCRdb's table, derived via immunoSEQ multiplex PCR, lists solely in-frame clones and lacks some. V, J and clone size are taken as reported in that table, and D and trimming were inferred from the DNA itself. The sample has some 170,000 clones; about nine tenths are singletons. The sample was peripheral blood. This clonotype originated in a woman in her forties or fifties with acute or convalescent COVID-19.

The CDR3 sequence: CASSPTLGTGANVLTF. CDR3 nucleotides: TGCGCCAGCAGCCCCACCTTGGGGACAGGGGCCAACGTCCTGACTTTC. The chain carries TRBV5-1 and TRBJ2-6, with TRBD1 as a possible D gene (6 bases). The germline V gene encodes CDR1 SGHRS and CDR2 YFSETQ. CDR3 length equals 16 residues. V gave up 4 bases and J gave up 4 bases, with 15 bases separating them.